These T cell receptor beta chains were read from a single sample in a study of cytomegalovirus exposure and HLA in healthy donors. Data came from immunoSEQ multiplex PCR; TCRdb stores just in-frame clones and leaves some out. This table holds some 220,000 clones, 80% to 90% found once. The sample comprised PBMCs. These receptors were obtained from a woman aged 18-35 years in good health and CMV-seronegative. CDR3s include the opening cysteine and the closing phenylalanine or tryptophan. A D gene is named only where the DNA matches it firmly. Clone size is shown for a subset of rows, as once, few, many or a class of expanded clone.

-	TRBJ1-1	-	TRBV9	TGTGCCAGCAGCGTAGTTGATCGGAGTGAAGCTTTCTTT	CASSVVDRSEAFF
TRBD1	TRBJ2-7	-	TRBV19	TGTGCCAGTAGTGTACTGCCTCGGACAGGGTCCTCCTACGAGCAGTACTTC	CASSVLPRTGSSYEQYF
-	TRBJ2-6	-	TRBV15	TGTGCCACCAGCAGAGATGTTGGGGCCTCTGGGGCCAACGTCCTGACTTTC	CATSRDVGASGANVLTF
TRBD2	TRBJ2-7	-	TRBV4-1	TGCGCCAGCAGCGGAGCGAGCGGGGGGAACGAGCAGTACTTC	CASSGASGGNEQYF
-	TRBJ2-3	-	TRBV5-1	TGCGCCAGCAGCTTGGACAGGCCATTCACAGATACGCAGTATTTT	CASSLDRPFTDTQYF
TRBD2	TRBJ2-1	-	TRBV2	TGTGCCAGCCTCACGGGGGGGCACAATGAGCAGTTCTTC	CASLTGGHNEQFF
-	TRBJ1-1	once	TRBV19	TGTGCCAGTACCCTTCGACAGGCCACTGAAGCTTTCTTT	CASTLRQATEAFF
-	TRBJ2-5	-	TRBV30	TGTGCCTGGAGTCGGGAGACCCAGTACTTC	CAWSRETQYF
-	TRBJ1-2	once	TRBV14	TGTGCCAGCAGCCAAGATTTTCGGGTCGGCTACACCTTC	CASSQDFRVGYTF
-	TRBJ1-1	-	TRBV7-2	TGTGCCAGCAGCTTCACGAGTTCTAAGAACACTGAAGCTTTCTTT	CASSFTSSKNTEAFF